These 29 T cell receptor beta chains originate from one sample sequenced in a study of blood T cell repertoires in COVID-19. The table came from immunoSEQ multiplex PCR; TCRdb's copy has only in-frame clones and leaves some out. Altogether 140,000 or so clones are present, roughly nine tenths being singletons, with the ten largest covering around 1.6%. Sequencing was done on a sample of peripheral blood. The receptors originated from a human donor in a cohort sampled during active COVID-19.

This clone is a singleton in its sample. The rearrangement links TRBV21-1 to TRBJ2-1; the table names TRBD2, a call not compared with the DNA. TRBV21-1 is a recognized pseudogene. The CDR3 runs 15 residues. For the CDR3, the DNA is TGTGCCAGCAGACACCCGGGTGGGCGGGACAATGAGCAGTTCTTC. This sequence encodes CASRHPGGRDNEQFF.

The chain employs TRBV9 and TRBJ2-1; 11 bases fit TRBD1. The germline CDR1 and CDR2 sequences are SGDLS and YYNGEE. J gave up 6 bases and V 2 bases, and 7 bases lay outside the gene matches. This CDR3 contains 16 residues. The CDR3 spells CASSVLGTGGFNEQFF. As DNA, the CDR3 is TGTGCCAGCAGCGTCCTCGGGACAGGGGGATTCAATGAGCAGTTCTTC.

V and J are TRBV7-8 and TRBJ2-1; 9 bases fit TRBD1. Germline V gene data show CDR1 as SGHVS and CDR2 as FQNEAQ. The V and J ends lost 1 base and 8 bases, in that order; junction bases with no gene match: 6. The CDR3 consists of 15 residues. The CDR3 coding sequence is TGTGCCAGCAGCTTAGAAAGCACAGGGGGCTATGAGCAGTTCTTC. Translated, it gives CASSLESTGGYEQFF.

This chain links TRBV7-3 with TRBJ1-2; 8 bases agree with TRBD1. The CDR3 has 13 residues. Looked up from germline, CDR1 is SGHTA and CDR2 is FQGTGA. Germline trimming cut 4 bases from V and 4 bases from J; bases unmatched to any gene: 2. CDR3 sequence reads: CASSSGQGYGYTF. CDR3 bases: TGTGCCAGCAGCTCCGGACAGGGCTATGGCTACACCTTC.

The J gene is TRBJ1-4, the V gene TRBV5-1, with D possibly being TRBD1 (5 bases). Germline CDR1 and CDR2: SGHRS and YFSETQ. Trimming cost V 4 bases and J 0 bases, with 10 bases left between them. This CDR3 contains 15 residues. CDR3 DNA: TGCGCCAGCAGCCCGGGGGTTGCAACTAATGAAAAACTGTTTTTT. Translated, it gives CASSPGVATNEKLFF. Combining the CDR3 with reference TRBV5-1 and TRBJ1-4 gives the whole variable domain KAGVTQTPRYLIKTRGQQVTLSCSPISGHRSVSWYQQTPGQGLQFLFEYFSETQRNKGNFPGRFSGRQFSNSRSEMNVSTLELGDSALYLCASSPGVATNEKLFFGSGTQLSVL.

The chain joins TRBV12-3 or TRBV12-4 to TRBJ2-1; 9 positions match TRBD1. The CDR3 totals 13 residues. Trimming cost V 6 bases and J 8 bases; bases outside gene matches: 5. The CDR3 nucleotides read TGTGCCAGCAGGATACAGGGGGCGTATGAGCAGTTCTTC. This encodes CASRIQGAYEQFF.

The chain uses TRBV29-1 and TRBJ1-5; 7 nucleotides line up with TRBD1. Trimming cost V 6 bases and J 2 bases; bases outside gene matches: 7. Per the germline V gene, CDR1 is SQVTM and CDR2 is ANQGSEA. This CDR3 has 14 amino acids. The CDR3 loop is CSVGTGAGNQPQHF. CDR3 bases: TGCAGCGTGGGTACAGGGGCGGGCAATCAGCCCCAGCATTTT.

The chain carries TRBV11-2 and TRBJ1-5, with 9 bases that match TRBD1. The trim removed 5 bases at V and 5 bases at J, leaving 4 bases unmatched. Germline CDR1 is SGHAT and CDR2 is FQNNGV. This CDR3 has 14 amino acids. The CDR3 DNA reads as TGTGCCAGCAGCCCCGGGACAGGGTATCAGCCCCAGCATTTT. This codes for CASSPGTGYQPQHF. Filled out from reference TRBV11-2 and TRBJ1-5, the complete variable domain reads EAGVAQSPRYKIIEKRQSVAFWCNPISGHATLYWYQQILGQGPKLLIQFQNNGVVDDSQLPKDRFSAERLKGVDSTLKIQPAKLEDSAVYLCASSPGTGYQPQHFGDGTRLSIL.

The chain couples TRBV6-6 to TRBJ2-5, with 10 nucleotides matching TRBD2. Trimming took 7 bases from V and 5 from J; bases not matched to a gene: 4. Germline V lookup: CDR1 MNHNY, CDR2 SVGAGI (reference sequence). The CDR3 is 13 amino acids. The CDR3 loop is CASTQRGGETQYF. CDR3 coding DNA: TGTGCCAGCACGCAGCGGGGGGGGGAGACCCAGTACTTC.

The genes are TRBV6-5 and TRBJ2-5; perhaps TRBD2 as D (6 bases). Germline lookup yields CDR1 MNHEY and CDR2 SVGAGI. Trimming shortened V by 2 bases and J by 5 bases, and 15 bases separated the two germline ends. This CDR3 is built from 15 residues. DNA for the CDR3: TGTGCCAGCAGTTACACCGGAGGGGCAGGGGAGACCCAGTACTTC. It encodes CASSYTGGAGETQYF.

This chain uses TRBV21-1 with TRBJ1-2. TRBV21-1 is a pseudogene segment. The CDR3 totals 14 residues. The CDR3 here is CASSKAPGDYGYTF. The CDR3 nucleotides read TGTGCCAGCAGCAAAGCCCCGGGGGACTATGGCTACACCTTC.

The genes are TRBV12-3 or TRBV12-4 and TRBJ1-1; D might be TRBD1 (5 bases). The CDR3 loop spans 13 amino acids. V lost 2 bases, J lost 3 bases, and 7 bases lay in between. DNA of the CDR3: TGTGCCAGCAGTTTAATAGGGGACACTGAAGCTTTCTTT. It yields the protein CASSLIGDTEAFF.

The rearrangement links TRBV7-2 to TRBJ2-5, with 8 bases identical to TRBD2. Trimming removed 5 bases from V and 5 bases from J; junction bases left unmatched: 13. Germline V gene data show CDR1 as SGHTA and CDR2 as FQGNSA. The CDR3 is made up of 16 amino acids. The chain's CDR3 is CASSRRGAGGWETQYF. CDR3 nucleotides: TGTGCCAGCAGCCGCCGTGGGGCGGGGGGCTGGGAGACCCAGTACTTC.

Only one count was recorded for this clone. V is TRBV4-1 and J is TRBJ1-6, with a possible D match to TRBD1 (5 bases). Germline CDR1 MGHRA, CDR2 YSYEKL. This CDR3 region has 15 residues. Trimming shortened V by 1 base and J by 13 bases, and 17 bases separated the two germline ends. The CDR3 reads CASSQVEAGKKPLHF. Written as DNA, the CDR3 is TGCGCCAGCAGCCAAGTTGAGGCAGGGAAGAAGCCCCTCCACTTT.

The chain is built from TRBV19 and TRBJ2-5; 10 nucleotides line up with TRBD2. Germline-derived CDR1 and CDR2 are LNHDA and SQIVND (reference sequence). The CDR3 has 17 amino acids. Trimming removed 5 bases from V and 0 bases from J; junction bases left unmatched: 9. The DNA for the CDR3 is TGTGCCAGTAGTTTAGGACTAGCGGAGGGGTACCAAGAGACCCAGTACTTC. It is translated as CASSLGLAEGYQETQYF. Together with reference TRBV19 and TRBJ2-5, the CDR3 gives the full variable domain: DGGITQSPKYLFRKEGQNVTLSCEQNLNHDAMYWYRQDPGQGLRLIYYSQIVNDFQKGDIAEGYSVSREKKESFPLTVTSAQKNPTAFYLCASSLGLAEGYQETQYFGPGTRLLVL.

J is TRBJ2-7 and V is TRBV30; D is ambiguous. The germline gives CDR1 GTSNPN, CDR2 SVGIG (reference sequence). The V end lost 0 bases, the J end lost 4 bases, and 13 bases lay between the germline ends. This CDR3 has 14 residues. CDR3 nucleotides: TGTGCCTGGAGTGTCCGGCGCCAGACTTACGAGCAGTACTTC. Protein: CAWSVRRQTYEQYF.

Comment on this clone: Other nucleotide sequences from this sample produce the same CDR3. The J gene is TRBJ2-2, the V gene TRBV5-1, with 9 nucleotides matching TRBD2. J gave up 6 bases and V 4 bases, and 7 bases lay outside the gene matches. The CDR3 spans 15 residues. Germline V gene sequence: CDR1 SGHRS, CDR2 YFSETQ. CDR3 bases: TGCGCCAGCAGCCCACTCGCGGGGGGGGCCGGGGAGCTGTTTTTT. Translating it yields CASSPLAGGAGELFF.

This clone was observed once. Written as DNA, the CDR3 is TGTGCCAGCAGCCTAACAGGGGGAAGCAATCAGCCCCAGCATTTT. It translates to CASSLTGGSNQPQHF. The V call is TRBV7-2, the J call TRBJ1-5; 8 bases agree with TRBD1. V shed 5 bases and J 1 base; nucleotides not matched to a gene: 4. From germline, CDR1 is SGHTA and CDR2 FQGNSA. This CDR3 contains 15 residues.

The CDR3 sequence: CASSIQRGRNTGELFF. The CDR3 DNA reads as TGTGCCAGCTCTATACAGCGGGGGAGGAACACCGGGGAGCTGTTTTTT. V usage is TRBV18 and J usage is TRBJ2-2; 8 nucleotides line up with TRBD2. V dropped 6 bases and J dropped 1; count of bases not matched to a gene: 7. Germline lookup yields CDR1 KGHSH and CDR2 LQKENI. The CDR3 is made up of 16 amino acids.

The V and J genes are TRBV6-5 and TRBJ2-4; 7 bases match TRBD2. With V trimmed by 8 bases and J by 6 bases, 7 bases remained unmatched. The CDR3 covers 13 residues. Germline lookup yields CDR1 MNHEY and CDR2 SVGAGI. The CDR3, as DNA: TGTGCCAGCGGGACTATTGTAGTAAACATTCAGTACTTC. It codes for CASGTIVVNIQYF.

Notes on this clone: In the same sample, other DNA sequences code for this CDR3. The chain combines TRBV6-5 with TRBJ1-2, with D possibly matching TRBD1 (5 bases). The CDR3 is 13 amino acids. CDR1 MNHEY and CDR2 SVGAGI come from the germline V gene. V lost 2 bases and J 2 bases, leaving 6 bases between the germline ends. The CDR3 coding sequence is TGTGCCAGCAGTTACGACAGAAACTATGGCTACACCTTC. It yields the protein CASSYDRNYGYTF.

The genes are TRBV19 and TRBJ1-5, with D possibly being TRBD1 (5 bases). Trimming shortened V by 5 bases and J by 2 bases, and 10 bases separated the two germline ends. Germline V gene data show CDR1 as LNHDA and CDR2 as SQIVND (reference sequence). The CDR3 is 14 residues long. In nucleotides, the CDR3 is TGTGCCAGTAGTGAGACAGTGGGCAATCAGCCCCAGCATTTT. Encoded protein: CASSETVGNQPQHF.

The V call is TRBV2, the J call TRBJ1-5; a possible D gene is TRBD1 (6 bases). The CDR3 sequence is 13 residues long. The ends were cut back, 6 bases at V and 5 bases at J, with 11 bases in the middle. Germline loops: CDR1 SNHLY, CDR2 FYNNEI. The CDR3 nucleotides read TGTGCCAGCAGCCGGGACACCCATCAGCCCCAGCATTTT. Translating gives CASSRDTHQPQHF. Combining the CDR3 with reference TRBV2 and TRBJ1-5 gives the whole variable domain EPEVTQTPSHQVTQMGQEVILRCVPISNHLYFYWYRQILGQKVEFLVSFYNNEISEKSEIFDDQFSVERPDGSNFTLKIRSTKLEDSAMYFCASSRDTHQPQHFGDGTRLSIL.

This chain joins TRBV7-2 and TRBJ2-1; D is undetermined. This CDR3 spans 13 amino acids. The germline CDR1 and CDR2 sequences are SGHTA and FQGNSA. The V end was cut by 0 bases, the J end by 9 bases, with 9 bases between. The CDR3 nucleotides read TGTGCCAGCAGCTTAGCGCCGCGTACTGAGCAGTTCTTC. It translates to CASSLAPRTEQFF.

This chain joins TRBV7-9 and TRBJ2-7, with 9 bases that match TRBD1. V lost 1 base, J lost 2 bases, and 6 bases stayed unmatched. The CDR3 length is 16 residues. Germline loops: CDR1 SEHNR, CDR2 FQNEAQ (reference sequence). In DNA form, the CDR3 reads TGTGCCAGCAGCTTAGGGCCGACAGGGGGAACCTACGAGCAGTACTTC. Its translation: CASSLGPTGGTYEQYF.

The chain is built from TRBV7-2 and TRBJ2-2; 7 bases match TRBD2. With 1 base clipped from V and 1 base from J, the junction kept 9 bases outside the gene matches. The CDR3 runs to 18 residues. Germline CDR1 reads SGHTA; CDR2 reads FQGNSA. The CDR3: CASSLELWREMNTGELFF. The CDR3 DNA reads as TGTGCCAGCAGCTTAGAGCTTTGGCGGGAGATGAACACCGGGGAGCTGTTTTTT.

The V gene is TRBV18, the J gene TRBJ1-1; 7 bases agree with TRBD1. Germline V gene data show CDR1 as KGHSH and CDR2 as LQKENI. The junction had 1 base not matched to a gene; V was cut back by 3 bases and J by 3 bases. The CDR3 contains 13 residues. CDR3 sequence reads: CASSPGTDTEAFF. The CDR3 coding sequence is TGTGCCAGCTCACCTGGGACAGACACTGAAGCTTTCTTT.

This chain links TRBV13 with TRBJ1-1; TRBD1 matches 7 bases. CDR1 and CDR2 from the germline V gene are PRHDT and FYEKMQ (reference sequence). The CDR3 length is 14 residues. V was pared by 5 bases and J by 5 bases, with 8 bases of the junction left unmatched. CDR3 in amino acids: CASSLFWTGTEAFF. The CDR3 DNA reads TGTGCCAGCAGCCTTTTCTGGACAGGTACTGAAGCTTTCTTT.

The chain is built from TRBV10-3 and TRBJ2-3; D is unresolved. Germline CDR1 reads ENHRY; CDR2 reads SYGVKD. Trimming shortened V by 0 bases and J by 0 bases, and 10 bases separated the two germline ends. This CDR3 has 16 residues. CDR3 bases: TGTGCCATCAGTGAGTCTCGAGACATAAGCACAGATACGCAGTATTTT. Translation: CAISESRDISTDTQYF.